This T cell receptor (beta chain) was profiled in a study of cytomegalovirus exposure and HLA in healthy donors (dated 2017 in TCRdb). About the investigation overall: According to an earlier analysis of 587 of the donors, about 179 million T cells yielded 117 million unique TCR beta sequences and about 300 Gb of sequence data. An early release that covered about 640 HLA-typed donors contained 250 to 350 gigabases of sequencing data and 85 million to 100 million unique TCR sequences. Of the 300 to 500 genotyped donors, 65% to 90% were placed in the genetic ancestry cluster associated with self-reported Caucasian donors. The study aimed to test whether cataloging public T cell receptors could reveal signatures of past pathogen exposure. Using immunosequencing, the study profiled T cell repertoires from about 610 subjects and related those repertoires to cytomegalovirus serostatus. In addition to the first cohort of around 670 subjects, a separate validation cohort of 130 or so different subjects was used. High-throughput TCR immunosequencing, statistical association of individual TCRs with disease status, and machine learning were combined to predict cytomegalovirus infection status. To study patterns of TCR occurrence, a later analysis re-analyzed previously published TCR beta repertoires from just over 650 donors and added high-resolution HLA genotyping. Rather than using new phenotypic data, the later analysis identified candidate immune exposures from TCR beta sequences and from how often those sequences occurred across donors. To decide whether each TCR beta V gene segment behaved as functional or pseudogenic, an earlier analysis of approximately 620 of the donors relied on high-throughput TCR beta sequencing. Alongside the repertoire data, information on donor age, sex, ethnicity and CMV serostatus was compiled. Genome-wide SNP genotypes for about 65% of the 666 donors were used in a later genetic analysis, which treated that subset as a discovery cohort. All discovery cohort repertoires had been generated on a single sequencing platform. HLA typing covered class I and class II loci at four-digit resolution. Typing coverage differed by locus: A, B, C, DRB1 and DQB1 were typed in roughly 620-640 donors, DQA1 in about 500, DPA1 in approximately 600, and DPB1 in roughly 450. A handful of DR-DQ haplotypes were handled as single units for association and clustering because linkage in the cohort was strong. Among approximately 370 genotyped donors of the cohort, an average of roughly 230,000 unique TCR beta nucleotide sequences was sequenced per donor, of which roughly 17% were non-productive.

The cohort comprised 550 to 700 healthy bone marrow donors. At the time of sampling, all cohort members were nominally healthy, though unrecorded immune exposures were likely present. The donor was CMV seropositive and belonged to the group of 250 to 350 seropositive cohort members. Every donor gave a peripheral blood sample, and the peripheral blood mononuclear cells from that sample were used for TCR beta sequencing. Genomic DNA was extracted from the blood cell samples with the Qiagen DNeasy Blood Extraction Kit. Deletion took 8 bases off V and 1 base off J, with a span of 14 bases between the germline ends. CDR1 SNHLY and CDR2 FYNNEI were looked up in the germline V gene. The CDR3 has 14 amino acids, counting the end cysteine and phenylalanine. Just CDR3 DNA is preserved here, 42 bases in frame from base 1. Summary of the overall study and its limitations: Compared with equally common non-associated chains, HLA-associated TCR beta chains in a later analysis were more clonally expanded and had lower generation probabilities. Linkage disequilibrium might explain the correlated functional status among segregating V segments, but an unknown experimental factor could not be ruled out. A further reported finding was that TCR beta sequences accurately predicted the HLA-A and HLA-B alleles for most subjects in the first cohort. Most TCR sequences were seen in very few donors, while some public TCRs were found in many individuals. In a later analysis, most CMV-associated TCR beta chains were found to appear HLA-restricted, with HLA associations seemingly driven largely by CMV exposure. A later analysis associated 15,000 to 20,000 TCR beta sequences with specific HLA alleles at a false discovery rate of 0.05. Immune exposure information for the cohort was limited to CMV serostatus. Broadly in line with IMGT annotations, most TCR beta V segments showed up in productive rearrangements about 87% or about 30% of the time in an earlier analysis of several hundred of the donors. Three of the identified cytomegalovirus-associated TCR beta chains were confirmed in vitro to be specific for cytomegalovirus antigens. Because counts were too low, roughly 18 rarely observed V segments, including chromosome 9 orphons, were left out of the earlier analysis of some 600 of the donors. In a later analysis, several top co-occurrence clusters were reported to appear linked to parvovirus B19, influenza, CMV and Epstein-Barr virus. Only TCR beta chains were sequenced in this cohort, and the absence of alpha or paired-chain data limited detectable features. A group of highly shared sequence variants was considered likely to be a technical artifact of the sequencing pipeline. Strong co-occurrence of HLA alleles, especially DR and DQ, made assigning TCR associations to individual alleles difficult. A later analysis found that TCR association rates varied across HLA loci, with DRB1 alleles showing the most associated TCRs and HLA-C alleles the fewest. Because some donors lacked HLA typing at each locus, the association tests relied only on the typed subset. Sequencing depth was assumed to be roughly uniform across donors in the presence/absence analyses, though that assumption may not hold. In a later genetic analysis, fewer N-insertions in productive TCRs were reported among donors in an Asian-associated ancestry cluster than the roughly 670-donor mean. V-gene and J-gene trimming of TCR beta chains was associated with a missense DCLRE1C variant in a later genetic analysis, and the association was replicated in an independent cohort. Cytomegalovirus status was reported to be diagnosed by the classifier with high specificity and sensitivity in both the original and validation cohorts. A total of 164 TCR beta chains were listed by the study as associated with cytomegalovirus. According to the authors, the approach could potentially be generalized to other disease states and immunological phenotypes. Some IMGT-functional V segments, including TRBV6-2 and TRBV6-3, could not be told apart with the 87-base-pair reads, so those segments were excluded.

Library method: the immunoSEQ multiplex PCR assay. For the multiplex PCR, a mixture combining 60 forward primers for TCR Vbeta segments and 13 reverse primers for TCR Jbeta segments was used. A multiplex PCR assay on genomic DNA amplified the CDR3 region of rearranged TCR beta genes. Amplified TCR beta libraries were sequenced as 87-base-pair reads on the Illumina HiSeq System. Per the source publication's procedure: A later analysis counted 75 million to 100 million unique TCR beta chains across the 650 to 800 repertoires, and 9 million to 14 million of these chains were shared by at least two donors. Raw reads were error-corrected and collapsed into unique sequences with a nearest-neighbor algorithm that merged closely related sequences to remove PCR and sequencing errors. Alignment of CDR3 sequences to IMGT reference sequences was used to assign V, D and J gene segments. Each retained sequence needed at least a six-nucleotide match to both a V gene segment and a J gene segment. A rearrangement counted as productive if the CDR3 had no stop codons and remained in frame with V and J, and every other rearrangement counted as non-productive. CDR3 was defined according to IMGT convention as the region running from the second conserved V-encoded cysteine to the conserved J-encoded phenylalanine. In an earlier analysis of 587 of the donors, sequences lacking an unambiguous match to a single V gene segment were excluded. In an earlier analysis of 587 of the donors, V segments were called functional above 56.7% productive rearrangements and were called segregating when the between-donor standard deviation exceeded 5%. A statistical classification framework was developed to diagnose cytomegalovirus status using the catalog of TCR beta chain sequences. In a later analysis, TCR nucleotide sequences were compared against IMGT/GENE-DB human TR gene sequences so that V and J genes could be assigned. A later analysis assigned CDR3 sequences and most-parsimonious VDJ recombination scenarios with the TCRdist pipeline. In a later analysis, every TCR beta chain was defined by the combination of its CDR3 amino acid sequence and its V-gene family, and reads without a unique V-gene family were dropped. In a later analysis, 450 to 600 highly shared, low-generation-probability nucleotide sequences were removed to address suspected cross-contamination and a sequencing artifact. A later analysis calculated a clonal expansion index for each public chain from normalized within-repertoire ranks of inferred template counts. A later analysis computed generation probabilities with a VDJ recombination model fitted to out-of-frame rearrangements, and checked the results against IGoR. In a later analysis, hypergeometric tests were used to score TCR-TCR, TCR-HLA and TCR-CMV co-occurrence, with a repertoire-size bias correction applied to TCR pairs. To estimate false discovery rates, a later analysis permuted the HLA or CMV assignments 20 times. In a later analysis, co-occurring TCRs were grouped using DBSCAN, with TCRdist sequence similarity added in when clustering inside HLA-allele-positive subsets. Repertoires with fewer than 30,000 or more than 120,000 public chains were left out of co-occurrence clustering, as were about 5 repertoires with anomalous nucleotide sharing. Not all clones reach the TCRdb copy of this immuneACCESS table, which keeps in-frame sequences only. Checked studies attribute under half of the gap to unresolved V genes and leave the rest unexplained. That table furnishes V, J and clone size, whereas the DNA furnished D and trimming. The sample table records fewer than 120,000 clones; around 85% of these occur just once. The ten largest clonotypes hold about 6.6% of the sample.

As for this clone: What this receptor recognizes is not known. Per-nucleotide qualities are absent, and no much larger clonotype sits a single base away.

The chain uses TRBV2 and TRBJ2-5, and TRBD1 may be the D gene, going by 5 matching bases. Sequences were obtained from PBMCs. This receptor was obtained from a man aged 30 to 39 in good health and CMV-seropositive. CDR3 loop: CASGAASVQETQYF. The DNA sequence is TGTGCCAGCGGGGCGGCTTCCGTCCAAGAGACCCAGTACTTC.